This T cell receptor beta chain came from a study of cytomegalovirus exposure and HLA in healthy donors. Study-level results: In a later analysis, the majority of CMV-associated beta chains seemingly showed HLA restriction. The study recorded fewer than 200 TCR beta chains that were cytomegalovirus-associated. Relative to the approximately 660-donor mean, N-insertions were reportedly fewer in an Asian-associated ancestry cluster in a later analysis.

Remarks on this clone: The antigen remains unidentified.

The PCR ran on 60 Vbeta and 13 Jbeta primers. Libraries were prepared by immunoSEQ multiplex PCR; TCRdb keeps only in-frame clonotypes and omits some of them. The sample holds about 160,000 clones, about 80% seen once. CDR1 and CDR2 (germline): LNHNV, YYDKDF (reference sequence). The CDR3 is 15 amino acids. Trimming took 7 bases from V and 2 from J; bases not matched to a gene: 8. This sequence was found in a woman in her forties in good health and CMV-seronegative. The specimen sequenced was PBMCs. This chain uses TRBV15 with TRBJ2-1, with TRBD2 matching 7 bases. The DNA for the CDR3 is TGTGCCACCAAAGAGGGTCTAGCGGCCTACAATGAGCAGTTCTTC. It specifies CATKEGLAAYNEQFF. The complete variable domain, with remaining parts taken from reference TRBV15 and TRBJ2-1, reads DAMVIQNPRYQVTQFGKPVTLSCSQTLNHNVMYWYQQKSSQAPKLLFHYYDKDFNNEADTPDNFQSRRPNTSFCFLDIRSPGLGDTAMYLCATKEGLAAYNEQFFGPGTRLTVL.